This T cell receptor (beta chain) originates from a study of blood T cells in healthy people across ages. Germline V CDR1 and CDR2: MDHEN, SYDVKM. CDR3 length equals 16 residues. The V gene lost 1 base and the J gene lost 9 bases, with 16 bases spanning the gap. This clonotype was found a few times. Isolation of PBMCs gave at least 6.5 million cells per sample. The use of a sample-barcoded 5' primer and a J-beta primer mix characterized a second PCR of roughly 7 to 11 cycles. TCRdb processed the 5' RACE reads anew with MiXCR; each CDR3 protein has one entry. This sample carries around 1,500,000 distinct CDR3 sequences, 35% to 45% of them seen once, and the ten largest clones take less than 8%.

The V call is TRBV28, the J call TRBJ1-6, with D unresolved. The sequenced sample consisted of blood. This clonotype was obtained from a young woman in good health. CDR3 DNA sequence: TGTGCCAGCAGTTTATTGGAGAGCTGGGTTGGTTCACCCCTCCACTTT. Encoded protein: CASSLLESWVGSPLHF.